The 26 T cell receptor beta chains presented below share a single source sample, sequenced in a study of OX40 agonist ivuxolimab in advanced cancers. Libraries were prepared through the immunoSEQ multiplex PCR assay. TCRdb re-hosts the immuneACCESS table, in-frame sequences only. Its copies lack some clones; in the studies checked, an unresolved V gene accounts for under half of them, and the cause for the rest is not known. This sample holds 70,000 to 90,000 clones; just under 85% were observed only once. The biggest ten clones account for roughly 1.9% of the sample. Source: CD4+ or CD8+ T cells sorted from blood, taken in a trial of the OX40 agonist ivuxolimab. The receptors derive from an adult with an advanced solid tumor such as melanoma, head and neck, liver or kidney cancer.

V gene TRBV7-2 combines with J gene TRBJ2-1; D is unclear. This CDR3 region has 14 residues. With 4 bases removed from V and 8 bases from J, the gap between germline ends came to 15 bases. Germline lookup yields CDR1 SGHTA and CDR2 FQGNSA. CDR3 bases: TGTGCCAGCAGCTCCGCCGTCGTCGGCGATGAGCAGTTCTTC. It yields the protein CASSSAVVGDEQFF.

J is TRBJ2-6 and V is TRBV30; D not certain. V was shortened by 7 bases and J by 0 bases, with 19 bases between the two germline ends. The CDR3 covers 17 residues. Germline lookup yields CDR1 GTSNPN and CDR2 SVGIG (reference sequence). The CDR3 is CASSFGPVSSGANVLTF. The CDR3 region has the DNA TGTGCCTCCTCCTTCGGGCCCGTCAGCTCTGGGGCCAACGTCCTGACTTTC.

This chain connects TRBV21-1 to TRBJ1-4. TRBV21-1 is annotated as a pseudogene. The CDR3 contains 13 residues. In DNA form, the CDR3 reads TGTGCCAGCAGTTGGCGTTTTAATGAAAAACTGTTTTTT. Translation: CASSWRFNEKLFF.

This clone was seen once. The V call is TRBV10-2, the J call TRBJ2-3, with 10 bases lining up with TRBD2. The CDR3 runs 14 residues. Germline CDR1 is WSHSY and CDR2 is SAAADI. Trimming removed 3 bases from V and 4 bases from J; junction bases left unmatched: 1. The CDR3 loop is CASSESGGADTQYF. The CDR3 DNA reads as TGCGCCAGCAGTGAAAGCGGGGGGGCAGATACGCAGTATTTT.

J is TRBJ2-1 and V is TRBV7-2; 11 nucleotides align to TRBD2. V shed 3 bases and J 9 bases; nucleotides not matched to a gene: 7. CDR3 size: 15 residues. Germline lookup yields CDR1 SGHTA and CDR2 FQGNSA. The CDR3 DNA reads as TGTGCCAGCAGCTTTGGTAGCGGGGGGGCGAGTGAGCAGTTCTTC. It encodes CASSFGSGGASEQFF.

The chain uses TRBV19 and TRBJ1-1; a weak D match, TRBD1 (6 bases). The CDR3 extends over 15 amino acids. Trimming removed 3 bases at V and 0 bases at J, with 11 bases between. The germline gives CDR1 LNHDA, CDR2 SQIVND (reference sequence). The CDR3 here is CASSIGWTVNTEAFF. CDR3 nucleotide sequence: TGTGCCAGTAGTATTGGGTGGACAGTGAACACTGAAGCTTTCTTT.

This clone came up once. The J gene is TRBJ2-2, the V gene TRBV6-1; the D gene could be TRBD1 or TRBD2 (5 bases each). The CDR3 has 14 residues. V lost 1 base and J lost 15, with 18 bases in between. Germline V gene data show CDR1 as MNHNS and CDR2 as SASEGT. The CDR3 protein is CASSEVRGEGMMFF. In DNA, the CDR3 is TGTGCCAGCAGTGAAGTGAGGGGAGAGGGGATGATGTTTTTT.

V and J are TRBV9 and TRBJ1-1; D gene unclear. This CDR3 contains 14 residues. Trimming cost V 0 bases and J 3 bases, with 9 bases left between them. CDR1 and CDR2 (germline): SGDLS, YYNGEE. CDR3 amino acids: CASSVGLGDTEAFF. The CDR3 DNA reads as TGTGCCAGCAGCGTAGGACTCGGGGACACTGAAGCTTTCTTT.

The chain recombines TRBV19 with TRBJ2-1; D is unclear. V lost 1 base, J lost 6 bases, and 7 bases lay in between. The V gene's germline CDR1 is LNHDA and CDR2 SQIVND (reference sequence). The CDR3 totals 13 residues. CDR3 sequence reads: CASSIGGRNEQFF. CDR3 nucleotide sequence: TGTGCCAGTAGTATAGGAGGACGCAATGAGCAGTTCTTC. The entire variable domain, with the rest obtained from reference TRBV19 and TRBJ2-1, is as follows: DGGITQSPKYLFRKEGQNVTLSCEQNLNHDAMYWYRQDPGQGLRLIYYSQIVNDFQKGDIAEGYSVSREKKESFPLTVTSAQKNPTAFYLCASSIGGRNEQFFGPGTRLTVL.

The chain carries TRBV9 and TRBJ2-5; 7 bases match TRBD2. With 3 bases clipped from V and 2 bases from J, the junction kept 4 bases outside the gene matches. This CDR3 is 14 amino acids long. Germline assignment: CDR1 SGDLS and CDR2 YYNGEE. The CDR3 protein is CASSARTSQETQYF. The CDR3 DNA reads TGTGCCAGCAGCGCCAGGACTAGTCAAGAGACCCAGTACTTC.

The chain is built from TRBV19 and TRBJ1-6, with 9 bases matching TRBD1. The CDR3 runs to 14 residues. V was clipped by 5 bases and J by 7 bases; unmatched bases: 3. CDR1 and CDR2 from the germline V gene are LNHDA and SQIVND (reference sequence). This CDR3 is CASSDRGINSPLHF. The CDR3 DNA sequence: TGTGCCAGTAGTGACAGGGGGATCAATTCACCCCTCCACTTT.

The chain recombines TRBV18 with TRBJ1-2; 8 nucleotides agree with TRBD1. The germline V gene encodes CDR1 KGHSH and CDR2 LQKENI. V lost 3 bases to trimming and J lost 7 bases; unmatched junction nucleotides: 13. This CDR3 comprises 16 residues. Here the CDR3 DNA reads TGTGCCAGCTCACCGAGGGTAACGGACAGGGATCCTGGCTACACCTTC. Its protein is CASSPRVTDRDPGYTF.

The chain joins TRBV29-1 to TRBJ1-1, with D uncertain. V was clipped by 2 bases and J by 4 bases, with 11 bases between them. The CDR3 has 13 amino acids. CDR1 SQVTM and CDR2 ANQGSEA come from the germline V gene. The CDR3 DNA reads as TGCAGCGTTGAATCTCTAGGGCGCACTGAAGCTTTCTTT. This codes for CSVESLGRTEAFF.

J is TRBJ2-2 and V is TRBV18; D is undetermined. CDR3 length: 13 amino acids. V lost 5 bases and J lost 1, with 5 bases in between. Germline V lookup: CDR1 KGHSH, CDR2 LQKENI. Written as DNA, the CDR3 is TGTGCCAGCTCAGCCAGGAACACCGGGGAGCTGTTTTTT. Translating it yields CASSARNTGELFF.

J is TRBJ2-1 and V is TRBV10-3, with a tentative D call TRBD2 (6 bases). Deletions cut 8 bases from V and 2 bases from J, with 16 bases between. Germline CDR1 ENHRY, CDR2 SYGVKD. This CDR3 has 15 amino acids. Here the CDR3 DNA reads TGTGCCATCCAGAGCAGTGGAGGGACCTACAATGAGCAGTTCTTC. Translation gives CAIQSSGGTYNEQFF.

V gene TRBV13 combines with J gene TRBJ1-2, with D unclear. The CDR3 contains 15 residues. Trimming cost V 1 base and J 6 bases, with 15 bases left between them. The germline V gene encodes CDR1 PRHDT and CDR2 FYEKMQ (reference sequence). The CDR3 region has the DNA TGTGCCAGCAGCTTAGCCTTTTCAAGGATGAATGGCTACACCTTC. It translates to CASSLAFSRMNGYTF.

This clone has only a few counts. This chain links TRBV30 with TRBJ1-1, with D perhaps TRBD1 (6 bases). This CDR3 spans 13 amino acids. Germline CDR1 reads GTSNPN; CDR2 reads SVGIG (reference sequence). V was pared by 1 base and J by 9 bases, with 15 bases between. The CDR3 spells CAWSANRAQKAFF. CDR3 in DNA: TGTGCCTGGAGTGCAAACAGGGCTCAGAAAGCTTTCTTT.

In its sample, this clone was seen once. The chain carries TRBV7-2 and TRBJ2-3; 14 nucleotides match TRBD2. Germline CDR1 reads SGHTA; CDR2 reads FQGNSA. The CDR3 sequence is 16 residues long. V lost 3 bases to trimming and J lost 8 bases; unmatched junction nucleotides: 7. CDR3 nucleotide sequence: TGTGCCAGCAGCTTCTCTGGGACTAGCGGGGGAGGTACGCAGTATTTT. This sequence encodes CASSFSGTSGGGTQYF.

This clone was observed once. The chain carries TRBV5-1 and TRBJ2-3, with 8 bases aligning to TRBD1. V gave up 0 bases and J gave up 5 bases; unmatched junction bases: 5. The CDR3 sequence is 15 residues long. Germline-derived CDR1 and CDR2 are SGHRS and YFSETQ. The CDR3 DNA sequence: TGCGCCAGCAGCTTGGGGGACAGGTTAATAGATACGCAGTATTTT. It is translated as CASSLGDRLIDTQYF.

The rearrangement uses TRBV11-2 and TRBJ2-5, with TRBD1 as a possible D gene (5 bases). Gene TRBJ2-7 matches the end of the DNA better, so the J call may be wrong. The CDR3 totals 16 residues. CDR1 and CDR2 from the germline V gene are SGHAT and FQNNGV. CDR3 nucleotides: TGTGCCAGCAGCTTAGATCCGCGGCAGGGCAATGGCGAGCAGTACTTC. This gives the protein CASSLDPRQGNGEQYF.

The genes are TRBV28 and TRBJ1-5; D might be TRBD1 (5 bases). This CDR3 region has 15 residues. CDR1 is MDHEN, CDR2 SYDVKM, per germline. Trimming cost V 5 bases and J 6 bases, with 17 bases left between them. In DNA form, the CDR3 reads TGTGCCAGCAGTCCCCCGCAGGGTGGCAGTCAGCCCCAGCATTTT. Translation: CASSPPQGGSQPQHF.

The chain links TRBV7-3 to TRBJ2-2; D gene uncertain. CDR1 SGHTA and CDR2 FQGTGA come from the germline V gene. The CDR3 contains 13 residues. Trimming left V 7 bases short and J 0 bases short, with 6 bases between. CDR3 DNA: TGTGCCAGCACCCGAACGAACACCGGGGAGCTGTTTTTT. This codes for CASTRTNTGELFF.

V and J are TRBV18 and TRBJ1-5; possibly TRBD1 for D (5 bases). CDR1 and CDR2 (germline): KGHSH, LQKENI. Trimming shortened V by 4 bases and J by 13 bases, and 14 bases separated the two germline ends. The length of the CDR3 is 12 residues. The CDR3 bases are TGTGCCAGCTCACTCCGGGACGGACCTCAGCATTTT. This gives the protein CASSLRDGPQHF.

J is TRBJ2-2 and V is TRBV7-2, with a possible D match to TRBD2 (5 bases). Germline CDR1 reads SGHTA; CDR2 reads FQGNSA. The CDR3 is made up of 19 amino acids. Trimming shortened V by 5 bases and J by 0 bases, and 22 bases separated the two germline ends. The CDR3 nucleotides are TGTGCCAGCAGCGGACGGGCGGGTCCTCTCGCCGCGAACACCGGGGAGCTGTTTTTT. Translated, it gives CASSGRAGPLAANTGELFF. Filled out from reference TRBV7-2 and TRBJ2-2, the complete variable domain reads GAGVSQSPSNKVTEKGKDVELRCDPISGHTALYWYRQSLGQGLEFLIYFQGNSAPDKSGLPSDRFSAERTGGSVSTLTIQRTQQEDSAVYLCASSGRAGPLAANTGELFFGEGSRLTVL.

The chain employs TRBV14 and TRBJ1-2; 12 nucleotides line up with TRBD1. Looked up from germline, CDR1 is SGHDN and CDR2 is FVKESK. This CDR3 contains 17 residues. V lost 5 bases to trimming and J lost 1 base; unmatched junction nucleotides: 8. CDR3 loop: CASSNRDRGQVNYGYTF. The CDR3 region has the DNA TGTGCCAGCAGCAACCGGGACAGGGGGCAGGTTAACTATGGCTACACCTTC.

The chain links TRBV7-2 to TRBJ2-7, with 8 bases matching TRBD2. The germline gives CDR1 SGHTA, CDR2 FQGNSA. This CDR3 region has 16 residues. The ends lost 5 bases at V and 4 bases at J; junction bases unmatched: 13. The CDR3 region is CASSPRDSGALYEQYF. CDR3 DNA: TGTGCCAGCAGCCCACGGGATAGCGGGGCCCTATACGAGCAGTACTTC. The full variable domain, rest sourced from reference TRBV7-2 and TRBJ2-7, is GAGVSQSPSNKVTEKGKDVELRCDPISGHTALYWYRQSLGQGLEFLIYFQGNSAPDKSGLPSDRFSAERTGGSVSTLTIQRTQQEDSAVYLCASSPRDSGALYEQYFGPGTRLTVT.